Each of the 8 T cell receptor beta chains below was sequenced from the same sample in a study of vaccination effects on CD4 cells after COVID-19. Here immunoSEQ multiplex PCR was the method, and the copy in TCRdb shows in-frame clones only, minus some. The sample has tens of thousands of clones, around 72% seen once. In the ViraFEST assay, antigen-specific CD4+ clonotypes were identified by expansion after peptide-pool stimulation. CD4+ T cell isolation took place after approximately ten days of culture. No vaccinee had earlier SARS-CoV-2 infection, and nucleocapsid antibodies were negative. Their target antigens are unknown. The sample was CD4+ T cells from PBMCs cultured with HCoV-OC43 spike peptides, taken before COVID-19 vaccination. Subset specified: HCoV-OC43 spike overlapping peptide pool stimulation. The receptors were gathered from a human donor who received a COVID-19 vaccine.

The rearrangement uses TRBV5-1 and TRBJ1-1; 10 nucleotides agree with TRBD1. V dropped 2 bases and J dropped 7; count of bases not matched to a gene: 8. This CDR3 has 15 residues. In germline, CDR1 is SGHRS, CDR2 YFSETQ. The CDR3 protein is CASSFSTGGFVEAFF. CDR3 coding DNA: TGCGCCAGCAGCTTTTCGACAGGGGGCTTCGTTGAAGCTTTCTTT.

The V call is TRBV6-2 or TRBV6-3, the J call TRBJ2-7; the D is unclear. V was trimmed by 3 bases and J by 5 bases, leaving 5 bases between them. Germline assignment: CDR1 MNHEY and CDR2 SVGEGT. The CDR3 length is 11 residues. This CDR3 is CASSYLDEQYV. CDR3 bases: TGTGCCAGCAGTTATCTGGACGAGCAGTACGTC.

As concerns this clone: One end of the junction does not line up with germline, which may come from a read error. This chain connects TRBV6-6 to TRBJ1-1; tentatively, D is TRBD1 (6 bases). Per the germline V gene, CDR1 is MNHNY and CDR2 is SVGAGI (reference sequence). The CDR3 runs 16 residues. The CDR3 nucleotides read TGTGCCAGCACTTACTACCTGGGGGCACGGAACACTGAAGCTTTCTTT. Its protein product is CASTYYLGARNTEAFF.

The chain recombines TRBV7-8 with TRBJ2-5; 8 nucleotides agree with TRBD1. CDR1 is SGHVS and CDR2 is FQNEAQ in the germline V gene. The CDR3 covers 16 residues. V lost 1 base to trimming and J lost 7 bases; unmatched junction nucleotides: 11. In DNA, the CDR3 is TGTGCCAGCAGCTTAGTCGGGACAGGAAATAGGCGGACCCAGTACTTC. This encodes CASSLVGTGNRRTQYF.

The genes are TRBV5-1 and TRBJ2-2; D gene uncertain. The CDR3 totals 13 residues. V shed 5 bases and J shed 5 bases, with 10 bases lying between them. Germline CDR1 is SGHRS and CDR2 is YFSETQ. Here the CDR3 DNA reads TGCGCCAGCAGGGCTCTTTCGACCGGGGAGCTGTTTTTT. Translating it yields CASRALSTGELFF. The full variable domain, rest sourced from reference TRBV5-1 and TRBJ2-2, is KAGVTQTPRYLIKTRGQQVTLSCSPISGHRSVSWYQQTPGQGLQFLFEYFSETQRNKGNFPGRFSGRQFSNSRSEMNVSTLELGDSALYLCASRALSTGELFFGEGSRLTVL.

The gene calls are TRBV19 and TRBJ2-1; the D gene is possibly TRBD2 (5 bases). Per the germline V gene, CDR1 is LNHDA and CDR2 is SQIVND (reference sequence). The CDR3 contains 13 residues. V lost 3 bases and J 6 bases, leaving 9 bases between the germline ends. The DNA of the CDR3 is TGTGCCAGTAGTATGAGCGGCTCCAATGAGCAGTTCTTC. Encoded protein: CASSMSGSNEQFF.

The chain combines TRBV6-5 with TRBJ1-6, with 9 bases lining up with TRBD1. The germline gives CDR1 MNHEY, CDR2 SVGAGI. J gave up 10 bases and V 4 bases, and 11 bases lay outside the gene matches. The CDR3 runs 16 residues. Written as DNA, the CDR3 is TGTGCCAGCAGTTCTCCTTCGGGACAGGGAGAATCACCCCTCCACTTT. Amino acid sequence: CASSSPSGQGESPLHF.

CDR3 nucleotides: TGTGCCAGCAGACGGGACAGGGCGAAGGAGCAGTACGTC. Translating it yields CASRRDRAKEQYV. The chain employs TRBV6-5 and TRBJ2-7; the match to TRBD1 covers 9 bases. Germline lookup yields CDR1 MNHEY and CDR2 SVGAGI. This CDR3 region has 13 residues. Unmatched junction bases numbered 7, after V lost 6 bases and J lost 7 bases.